These T cell receptor beta chains were read from a single sample in a study of human T cells and chemical hapten exposure. MiXCR was run by TCRdb on the RACE reads, yielding one entry per CDR3 protein. The data show tens of thousands of distinct CDR3 sequences, 9.9% seen once. The specimen comprised whole blood, sampled in connection with sensitization to the hapten diphenylcyclopropenone (DPC). The receptors were gathered from a man aged 35-49 years with alopecia areata. Some clones in this sample may be carry-over from other donors' samples. CDR3s leave out the opening cysteine and the closing phenylalanine or tryptophan. Clone size is not always given. Where it is, it says once, few, many or a class for expanded clones.

J gene	V gene	clone size	CDR3 protein
TRBJ1-5	TRBV5-5	many	ASSPPGNQPQH
TRBJ1-2	TRBV20-1	-	SARNSVGRGYT
TRBJ2-6	TRBV12-3/TRBV12-4	-	ASSPYRAGANVLT
TRBJ2-7	TRBV28	many	ASSLQEAGGPYEQY
TRBJ2-5	TRBV4-1	many	ASSQDRETQY
TRBJ2-5	TRBV12-3/TRBV12-4	-	ASRRDTQETQY
TRBJ2-5	TRBV29-1	many	SGLTRETQY
TRBJ1-1	TRBV3-1	-	ASSTGWGPNTEAF
TRBJ2-3	TRBV5-1	many	ASSRAAGGTDTQY
TRBJ1-4	TRBV28	few	ASRTTGTVNEKLF
TRBJ1-6	TRBV9	many	ASSVADNSPLH
TRBJ2-7	TRBV12-3/TRBV12-4	-	ASSLGRTFYEQY
TRBJ2-1	TRBV6-2/TRBV6-3	many	ASSRSTTLSYNEQF
TRBJ1-6	TRBV28	-	ASSLNALAGYNSPLH
TRBJ1-4	TRBV28	few	ASSRLGTGTNEKLF
TRBJ1-5	TRBV10-3	many	AISGAGGDQPQH
TRBJ1-2	TRBV2	many	ASRTGNYGYT
TRBJ2-7	TRBV29-1	medium-sized	SVRTGVTSYEQY
TRBJ2-1	TRBV2	few	ASSDPQNISYNEQF
TRBJ1-2	TRBV5-6	many	ASSSTGGVGYT
TRBJ2-1	TRBV24-1	-	ATSDFRADYNEQF
TRBJ2-2	TRBV7-6	many	ASSLVGRNTGELF
TRBJ2-7	TRBV5-1	few	ANKLDSLTSYEQY
TRBJ2-2	TRBV11-2	-	ASSGLAGGWTGELF
TRBJ2-1	TRBV16	few	ASSQLDHTGEF
TRBJ1-1	TRBV27	many	ASSLGFENTEAF
TRBJ2-7	TRBV3-1	few	ASSHRLAKVGEQY
TRBJ2-1	TRBV7-6	many	ASSGSGLGNEQF
TRBJ2-7	TRBV4-1	few	ASSLELAYEQY
TRBJ2-7	TRBV27	-	ASSSSGATRTYEQY
TRBJ1-1	TRBV7-6	many	ASSLAVGGDTEAF
TRBJ2-3	TRBV13	many	ASSLSSSLGTDTQY
TRBJ1-2	TRBV7-9	many	ASSLAQLYGYT
TRBJ1-2	TRBV7-9	few	ASSHRKYYGYT
TRBJ2-7	TRBV19	many	ASSLRGAESYEQY
TRBJ2-2	TRBV7-8	-	ASSLRSSGRSTGELF
TRBJ2-3	TRBV7-2	few	ASSFKSGDTDTQY
TRBJ2-7	TRBV10-3	-	ATEGGGSYEQY
TRBJ1-2	TRBV20-1	-	SARGLERGRGPGYT
TRBJ1-4	TRBV15	many	ATSTPMAGNEKLF
TRBJ2-7	TRBV12-3/TRBV12-4	few	ASSLEGVSSYEQY
TRBJ2-7	TRBV4-3	-	ASSPGLAGSYEQY